The 8 T cell receptor beta chains presented below share a single source sample, sequenced in a study of CD8 T cells in Susac syndrome. An input of about 0.5 to 1 ug of RNA was subjected to reverse transcription using random hexamers. In TCRdb, the immunoSEQ multiplex PCR reads were re-called with MiXCR into one record per CDR3 protein. The repertoire includes approximately 150,000 distinct CDR3 sequences, 94% of them detected once, and about 0.089% sits in the top ten. Sequenced: CD4+ T cells from PBMCs. The receptors originated from a human donor with multiple sclerosis.

The V call is TRBV27, the J call TRBJ2-2; 11 positions match TRBD1. With V trimmed by 3 bases and J by 3 bases, 9 bases remained unmatched. Per germline, CDR1 MNHEY and CDR2 SMNVEV (reference sequence). This CDR3 spans 18 amino acids. CDR3 in DNA: TGTGCCAGCAGTTTTAGAACGGGACAGGGGGTCGACACCGGGGAGCTGTTTTTT. Amino acids: CASSFRTGQGVDTGELFF.

CDR3 in amino acids: CASSPGTNTGELFF. CDR3 DNA: TGTGCCAGCAGCCCCGGAACGAACACCGGGGAGCTGTTTTTT. The chain employs TRBV11-3 and TRBJ2-2, with D unclear. V was clipped by 5 bases and J by 0 bases, with 7 bases between them. The CDR3 totals 14 residues. Looked up from germline, CDR1 is SGHNT and CDR2 is YENEEA.

The chain couples TRBV29-1 to TRBJ2-5; 14 nucleotides agree with TRBD2. Germline CDR1 and CDR2: SQVTM and ANQGSEA. Trimming removed 6 bases from V and 5 bases from J; junction bases left unmatched: 8. The length of the CDR3 is 15 residues. The CDR3 region has the DNA TGCAGCGTAGTCCCGGGACTAGCGGGAGAGGAGACCCAGTACTTC. Translating gives CSVVPGLAGEETQYF.

The gene calls are TRBV20-1 and TRBJ2-5, with 7 bases fitting TRBD2. The CDR3 covers 13 residues. Germline V gives CDR1 DFQATT, CDR2 SNEGSKA (reference sequence). V was pared by 7 bases and J by 3 bases, with 8 bases of the junction left unmatched. In DNA, the CDR3 is TGCAGTGGTGAGGGAGGGACGAAAGAGACCCAGTACTTC. It translates to CSGEGGTKETQYF.

In nucleotides, the CDR3 is TGCAGCGTTGGAGAGGGGCGAGGAAGGAGGACTGAAGCTTTCTTT. Its protein product is CSVGEGRGRRTEAFF. V usage is TRBV29-1 and J usage is TRBJ1-1; tentatively, D is TRBD1 (5 bases). CDR3 size: 15 residues. Germline V gene sequence: CDR1 SQVTM, CDR2 ANQGSEA. Deletions cut 4 bases from V and 5 bases from J, with 20 bases between.

The chain couples TRBV5-1 to TRBJ2-7, with D possibly matching TRBD2 (5 bases). Germline V gene data show CDR1 as SGHRS and CDR2 as YFSETQ. Trimming cost V 0 bases and J 1 base, with 11 bases left between them. This CDR3 has 15 amino acids. The CDR3 region has the DNA TGCGCCAGCAGCTTGGGACGGGATTGGTCCTACGAGCAGTACTTC. Residues: CASSLGRDWSYEQYF.

The gene calls are TRBV18 and TRBJ2-1, with 7 bases fitting TRBD1. The length of the CDR3 is 17 residues. V lost 0 bases to trimming and J lost 5 bases; unmatched junction nucleotides: 10. CDR1 is KGHSH and CDR2 is LQKENI in the germline V gene. Written as DNA, the CDR3 is TGTGCCAGCTCACCACCTGATCCAGGGACAGATGACAATGAGCAGTTCTTC. Protein product: CASSPPDPGTDDNEQFF.

This sequence joins TRBV7-2 and TRBJ1-2, with D tentatively TRBD1 (6 bases). CDR1 and CDR2 from the germline V gene are SGHTA and FQGNSA. The CDR3 spans 15 residues. V was pared by 5 bases and J by 0 bases, with 13 bases between. The CDR3 loop is CASSRGTEANYGYTF. The DNA for the CDR3 is TGTGCCAGCAGCAGGGGGACGGAAGCTAACTATGGCTACACCTTC.